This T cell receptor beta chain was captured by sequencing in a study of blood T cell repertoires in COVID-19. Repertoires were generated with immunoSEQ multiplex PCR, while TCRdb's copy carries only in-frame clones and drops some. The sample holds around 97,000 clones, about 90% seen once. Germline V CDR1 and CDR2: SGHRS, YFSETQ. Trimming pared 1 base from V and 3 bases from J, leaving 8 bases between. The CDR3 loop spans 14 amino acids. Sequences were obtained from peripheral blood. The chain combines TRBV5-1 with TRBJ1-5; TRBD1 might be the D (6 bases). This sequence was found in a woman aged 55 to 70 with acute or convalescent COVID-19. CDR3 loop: CASSLTGLNQPQHF. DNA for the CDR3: TGCGCCAGCAGCTTGACAGGGCTCAATCAGCCCCAGCATTTT. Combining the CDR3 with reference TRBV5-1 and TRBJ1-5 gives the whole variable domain KAGVTQTPRYLIKTRGQQVTLSCSPISGHRSVSWYQQTPGQGLQFLFEYFSETQRNKGNFPGRFSGRQFSNSRSEMNVSTLELGDSALYLCASSLTGLNQPQHFGDGTRLSIL.